This T cell receptor (beta chain) was profiled in a study of cytomegalovirus exposure and HLA in healthy donors. The PCR made use of 60 Vbeta and 13 Jbeta primers. Assay used: immunoSEQ multiplex PCR; TCRdb lists only in-frame clones, some missing. The table for this sample gives about 170,000 clones. Germline assignment: CDR1 SQVTM and CDR2 ANQGSEA. The CDR3 is 19 amino acids. V shed 3 bases, J shed 3 bases, and the junction held 22 bases outside the gene matches. Sequencing used PBMCs. The source of this sequence is a woman aged 18-30 years in good health and CMV-seropositive. This sequence joins TRBV29-1 and TRBJ1-1, with TRBD1 identical over 7 bases. CDR3 region: CSVDDQGGCWRGGYTEAFF. Written as DNA, the CDR3 is TGCAGCGTTGATGATCAGGGGGGATGTTGGAGAGGGGGATACACTGAAGCTTTCTTT. The variable domain in full, completed from reference TRBV29-1 and TRBJ1-1, reads SAVISQKPSRDICQRGTSLTIQCQVDSQVTMMFWYRQQPGQSLTLIATANQGSEATYESGFVIDKFPISRPNLTFSTLTVSNMSPEDSSIYLCSVDDQGGCWRGGYTEAFFGQGTRLTVV.